The source of this T cell receptor beta chain is a study of shared clonotypes between healthy human individuals. Findings and caveats of the study: Clonotype sharing among the donors was expected to vary with sequencing depth.

Naivety among CD8 cells was defined by CD45RO negativity and positive CCR7 selection, thereby excluding terminally differentiated effector memory CD45RA+ cells. The method was immunoSEQ multiplex PCR; TCRdb's version includes in-frame clones alone and lacks a portion of them. The table shows approximately 2,200,000 clones, with more than 85% occurring only once. This clone came up once. No antigen is known for it. Sample: naive CD8+ T cells from PBMCs. This clonotype was obtained from a man aged 18 to 29 in good health. Some clones in this sample may be carry-over from other donors' samples.

The CDR3 coding sequence is TGTGCCAGCAGTGTTAGTGGGTACGAGCAGTACTTC. Its translation: CASSVSGYEQYF. This chain links TRBV6-1 with TRBJ2-7; D remains unclear. V lost 4 bases and J lost 4, with 8 bases in between. The CDR3 covers 12 residues. Germline-derived CDR1 and CDR2 are MNHNS and SASEGT.